Given below is one TCR beta chain in context. Its target is unknown. There are 12 residues in the CDR3. V was shortened by 4 bases and J by 8 bases, with 10 bases between the two germline ends. Germline V gene data show CDR1 as SGHRS and CDR2 as YFSETQ. These data originate in a study of T cell repertoires in cytomegalovirus infection. The study, taken as a whole, reports: Ex vivo, HLA-C-restricted CMV-specific TCR beta clonotypes prevailed over the rest of the response.

TCRdb ran MiXCR on the reads and lists one entry per CDR3 protein. The repertoire holds approximately 500,000 distinct CDR3 sequences, with 10% to 12% as singletons. The clonotype was recovered from a human donor in good health (CMV status not recorded). Some clones in this sample may be carry-over from other donors' samples. The sequenced material came from PBMCs. The rearrangement joins TRBV5-1 to TRBJ2-1; TRBD1 might be the D (5 bases). The CDR3 loop reads CASSPDTYEQFF. The CDR3 bases are TGCGCCAGCAGCCCGGACACCTATGAGCAGTTCTTC.